Shown below are 27 T cell receptor beta chains from a single sample sequenced in a study of radiotherapy plus CTLA-4 blockade in lung cancer. Only in-frame clones appear in the TCRdb table, and some are missing; sequencing was by immunoSEQ multiplex PCR. The sample yields approximately 47,000 clones, roughly four fifths seen once. The sample in question was peripheral blood, obtained from a patient treated with radiotherapy plus ipilimumab. All receptors derive from a human donor with non-small cell lung cancer who had stable disease on radiotherapy plus ipilimumab.

V and J are TRBV7-2 and TRBJ2-3; D is unclear. The CDR3 length is 12 residues. Germline-derived CDR1 and CDR2 are SGHTA and FQGNSA. V was pared by 5 bases and J by 7 bases, with 10 bases between. The CDR3 bases are TGTGCCAGCAGCCTTGACTTGAATACGCAGTATTTT. It codes for CASSLDLNTQYF.

The chain employs TRBV5-1 and TRBJ2-7; a possible D gene is TRBD1 (5 bases). Trimming took 0 bases from V and 0 from J, leaving 10 bases between them. The germline gives CDR1 SGHRS, CDR2 YFSETQ. This CDR3 has 15 amino acids. For the CDR3, the DNA is TGCGCCAGCAGCTTGGAAGGGGCGAGCTCCTACGAGCAGTACTTC. Amino acid sequence: CASSLEGASSYEQYF.

The chain combines TRBV27 with TRBJ2-7; the D gene is possibly TRBD2 (6 bases). V was trimmed by 6 bases and J by 9 bases, leaving 21 bases between them. Germline loops: CDR1 MNHEY, CDR2 SMNVEV (reference sequence). The CDR3 consists of 14 residues. The CDR3 nucleotides are TGTGCCAGCAGCCCACGCGGCGGGAACCGCGGGCAGTACTTC. Its protein product is CASSPRGGNRGQYF.

The chain carries TRBV19 and TRBJ2-2; D is perhaps TRBD1 (5 bases). The CDR3 loop spans 16 amino acids. V was trimmed by 4 bases and J by 0 bases, leaving 12 bases between them. The germline V gene encodes CDR1 LNHDA and CDR2 SQIVND (reference sequence). The CDR3 DNA reads TGTGCCAGTAGTACCTCCCGCAGGGCGAACACCGGGGAGCTGTTTTTT. Protein sequence: CASSTSRRANTGELFF.

V and J are TRBV5-1 and TRBJ2-3, with D perhaps TRBD2 (6 bases). Germline CDR1 and CDR2: SGHRS and YFSETQ. Trimming removed 1 base at V and 2 bases at J, with 11 bases between. The CDR3 is made up of 15 amino acids. CDR3 loop: CASSLRRGLTDTQYF. The CDR3 nucleotides are TGCGCCAGCAGCTTGAGGCGGGGCCTCACAGATACGCAGTATTTT.

This chain uses TRBV28 with TRBJ2-7; D not certain. The V gene lost 6 bases and the J gene lost 5 bases, with 14 bases spanning the gap. The CDR3 contains 13 residues. Germline loops: CDR1 MDHEN, CDR2 SYDVKM. CDR3 sequence (DNA): TGTGCCAGCAGGCCCTCGGCGGTACACGAGCAGTACTTC. Amino acid sequence: CASRPSAVHEQYF.

The chain joins TRBV5-1 to TRBJ2-3, with 7 bases identical to TRBD2. Trimming at V came to 4 bases and at J to 3 bases, leaving 20 bases not matched to a gene. This CDR3 comprises 19 residues. The germline CDR1 and CDR2 sequences are SGHRS and YFSETQ. The CDR3 DNA reads TGCGCCAGCAGCGCGGGGCGGCTGGCTAGCGGAGAGAAAACAGATACGCAGTATTTT. It specifies CASSAGRLASGEKTDTQYF.

The V gene is TRBV30, the J gene TRBJ1-5, with 8 nucleotides matching TRBD1. V lost 2 bases and J lost 2; bases outside the gene matches: 5. CDR3 length equals 15 residues. Germline loops: CDR1 GTSNPN, CDR2 SVGIG (reference sequence). The CDR3 spells CAWSTVTGGNQPQHF. DNA for the CDR3: TGTGCCTGGAGTACCGTGACAGGGGGCAATCAGCCCCAGCATTTT.

The V call is TRBV27, the J call TRBJ2-3; 9 bases line up with TRBD1. This CDR3 spans 17 amino acids. J was trimmed by 2 bases and V by 6 bases; bases with no gene match: 12. Germline V gene sequence: CDR1 MNHEY, CDR2 SMNVEV (reference sequence). CDR3 in amino acids: CASSSNSGTGFTDTQYF. DNA of the CDR3: TGTGCCAGCAGCTCGAACTCCGGGACAGGGTTCACAGATACGCAGTATTTT.

This sequence joins TRBV19 and TRBJ2-7, with D uncertain. With 6 bases removed from V and 2 bases from J, the gap between germline ends came to 5 bases. The CDR3 has 11 amino acids. CDR1 LNHDA and CDR2 SQIVND come from the germline V gene (reference sequence). CDR3 loop: CASRAAYEQYF. For the CDR3, the DNA is TGTGCCAGTAGAGCCGCCTACGAGCAGTACTTC.

CDR3 sequence: CASSLEGTSGRFYNEQFF. The CDR3 bases are TGTGCCAGCAGCTTAGAAGGGACTAGCGGGAGGTTTTACAATGAGCAGTTCTTC. The chain uses TRBV7-2 and TRBJ2-1; 15 nucleotides align to TRBD2. The CDR3 sequence is 18 residues long. Losses at the gene ends were 1 base for V and 4 bases for J; bases not matched to a gene: 5. Germline V gene lookup returns CDR1 SGHTA and CDR2 FQGNSA.

The CDR3 loop is CAWSGGPDTQYF. Written as DNA, the CDR3 is TGTGCCTGGAGTGGGGGCCCAGATACGCAGTATTTT. The chain joins TRBV30 to TRBJ2-3; maybe TRBD1 (5 bases). This CDR3 is built from 12 residues. The germline V gene has CDR1 GTSNPN and CDR2 SVGIG (reference sequence). V was pared by 1 base and J by 4 bases, with 6 bases between.

The gene calls are TRBV7-2 and TRBJ2-5, with 7 bases that match TRBD2. This CDR3 has 16 residues. The germline V gene encodes CDR1 SGHTA and CDR2 FQGNSA. The V and J ends lost 0 bases and 2 bases, in that order; junction bases with no gene match: 6. The CDR3 sequence: CASSLARASGQETQYF. CDR3 DNA sequence: TGTGCCAGCAGCTTAGCGCGGGCTAGCGGTCAAGAGACCCAGTACTTC.

CDR3 region: CASRNTWSEQFF. DNA for the CDR3: TGTGCCAGCAGGAACACCTGGAGTGAGCAGTTCTTC. The chain recombines TRBV14 with TRBJ2-1; D remains unclear. From germline, CDR1 is SGHDN and CDR2 FVKESK. The V end was cut by 6 bases, the J end by 9 bases, with 12 bases between. The CDR3 is 12 amino acids.

The genes are TRBV30 and TRBJ1-1; D remains unclear. V lost 4 bases and J 10 bases, leaving 16 bases between the germline ends. CDR1 GTSNPN and CDR2 SVGIG come from the germline V gene (reference sequence). The CDR3 has 12 amino acids. The CDR3 DNA follows: TGTGCCTGGACCGACGGTACCCCGGGAGCTTTCTTT. Residues: CAWTDGTPGAFF. Full variable domain (rest looked up from reference TRBV30 and TRBJ1-1): SQTIHQWPATLVQPVGSPLSLECTVEGTSNPNLYWYRQAAGRGLQLLFYSVGIGQISSEVPQNLSASRPQDRQFILSSKKLLLSDSGFYLCAWTDGTPGAFFGQGTRLTVV.

The chain combines TRBV4-1 with TRBJ1-2; 7 bases agree with TRBD1. The length of the CDR3 is 14 residues. The germline CDR1 and CDR2 sequences are MGHRA and YSYEKL. V gave up 0 bases and J gave up 4 bases; unmatched junction bases: 2. In nucleotides, the CDR3 is TGCGCCAGCAGCCAAGATCGGACAGGCTATGGCTACACCTTC. Translation: CASSQDRTGYGYTF.

CDR3 loop: CASSPGLAGAVGREQYF. The CDR3, as DNA: TGTGCCAGCAGCCCGGGACTAGCGGGAGCGGTTGGTCGGGAGCAGTACTTC. The chain uses TRBV5-4 and TRBJ2-5; 14 nucleotides agree with TRBD2. The trim removed 4 bases at V and 11 bases at J, leaving 16 bases unmatched. CDR1 is SGHNT, CDR2 YYREEE, per germline (reference sequence). The length of the CDR3 is 17 residues.

This clone was counted between two and nine times. J is TRBJ2-1 and V is TRBV7-8; D is possibly TRBD2 (5 bases). CDR1 and CDR2 from the germline V gene are SGHVS and FQNEAQ. Trimming shortened V by 3 bases and J by 6 bases, and 15 bases separated the two germline ends. This CDR3 region has 15 residues. The CDR3 reads CASSLASWSGNEQFF. The CDR3 nucleotides read TGTGCCAGCAGCTTGGCTAGCTGGAGTGGCAATGAGCAGTTCTTC.

The rearrangement uses TRBV9 and TRBJ2-2; 7 bases map to TRBD1. CDR1 is SGDLS and CDR2 is YYNGEE in the germline V gene. The CDR3 length is 15 residues. The ends lost 4 bases at V and 5 bases at J; junction bases unmatched: 8. The CDR3, as DNA: TGTGCCAGCAGCCCGGAGGACAGGCGAACCGGGGAGCTGTTTTTT. This gives the protein CASSPEDRRTGELFF.

This chain links TRBV2 with TRBJ2-7; D remains unclear. V gave up 3 bases and J gave up 7 bases, with 4 bases separating them. The CDR3 is 10 residues long. Germline CDR1 is SNHLY and CDR2 is FYNNEI. The CDR3, as DNA: TGTGCCAGCAGTGACATTGAGCAGTACTTC. This codes for CASSDIEQYF.

J is TRBJ2-5 and V is TRBV19, with 9 nucleotides matching TRBD1. There are 13 residues in the CDR3. J gave up 3 bases and V 4 bases, and 0 bases lay outside the gene matches. The germline CDR1 and CDR2 sequences are LNHDA and SQIVND (reference sequence). The CDR3 region has the DNA TGTGCCAGTAGTAGGGACAGGGAAGAGACCCAGTACTTC. Its protein is CASSRDREETQYF.

The genes are TRBV7-2 and TRBJ2-7; 8 bases agree with TRBD2. This CDR3 has 15 residues. Looked up from germline, CDR1 is SGHTA and CDR2 is FQGNSA. J gave up 3 bases and V 4 bases, and 8 bases lay outside the gene matches. The CDR3 nucleotides read TGTGCCAGCAGCTGGAAAGCCGGGACTAGCTACGAGCAGTACTTC. Translation gives CASSWKAGTSYEQYF. The whole variable domain, remainder taken from reference TRBV7-2 and TRBJ2-7, is GAGVSQSPSNKVTEKGKDVELRCDPISGHTALYWYRQSLGQGLEFLIYFQGNSAPDKSGLPSDRFSAERTGGSVSTLTIQRTQQEDSAVYLCASSWKAGTSYEQYFGPGTRLTVT.

The chain recombines TRBV5-5 with TRBJ2-2, with D perhaps matching TRBD1 (6 bases). In germline, CDR1 is SGHKS, CDR2 YYEKEE (reference sequence). CDR3 length: 13 residues. V dropped 5 bases and J dropped 5 bases, with 10 bases sitting between them. The CDR3 region is CASSYQGTGELFF. The CDR3 DNA is TGTGCCAGCAGTTATCAGGGGACCGGGGAGCTGTTTTTT.

This clone was detected only a few times. The chain combines TRBV6-1 with TRBJ2-1; TRBD2 agrees at 7 bases. J lost 5 bases, V lost 9 bases, and 7 bases had no gene match. The CDR3 totals 13 residues. CDR1 is MNHNS, CDR2 SASEGT, per germline. The CDR3 DNA is TGTGCCAGGGGAGGGGCAGGGCACAATGAGCAGTTCTTC. It codes for CARGGAGHNEQFF.

The rearrangement uses TRBV15 and TRBJ1-1; TRBD1 agrees at 7 bases. CDR1 and CDR2 (germline): LNHNV, YYDKDF (reference sequence). V was clipped by 3 bases and J by 0 bases; unmatched bases: 4. This CDR3 spans 15 amino acids. CDR3 nucleotides: TGTGCCACCAGCAGCAGGGGACAGATGAACACTGAAGCTTTCTTT. Encoded protein: CATSSRGQMNTEAFF.

This chain joins TRBV28 and TRBJ2-1, with TRBD2 matching over 8 bases. Germline V CDR1 and CDR2: MDHEN, SYDVKM. V shed 5 bases and J 9 bases; nucleotides not matched to a gene: 6. The CDR3 spans 13 residues. The CDR3 bases are TGTGCCAGCAGTCTCTCCCGGGGGGGTGAGCAGTTCTTC. The encoded protein is CASSLSRGGEQFF.

The chain joins TRBV4-3 to TRBJ2-2; 9 nucleotides agree with TRBD1. The germline V gene encodes CDR1 LGHNA and CDR2 YSLEER. Trimming at V came to 1 base and at J to 1 base, leaving 4 bases not matched to a gene. The CDR3 is 17 amino acids. CDR3: CASSQGPGQGNTGELFF. The CDR3 DNA reads TGCGCCAGCAGCCAAGGTCCGGGACAGGGGAACACCGGGGAGCTGTTTTTT.